These 18 T cell receptor beta chains were all obtained from the same sample, sequenced in a study of cytomegalovirus exposure and HLA in healthy donors. Use of 60 Vbeta and 13 Jbeta primers characterized the PCR. TCRdb keeps only in-frame clones here, not all; method: immunoSEQ multiplex PCR. Here the sample spans some 150,000 clones, around 81% being singletons. The specimen sequenced was PBMCs. These receptors were obtained from a woman aged 45-60 years in good health and CMV-seronegative.

The gene calls are TRBV2 and TRBJ2-7; no definite D call. Germline CDR1 reads SNHLY; CDR2 reads FYNNEI. Deletions cut 6 bases from V and 6 bases from J, with 15 bases between. CDR3 length: 13 amino acids. CDR3: CASSSRLPSEQYF. CDR3 DNA sequence: TGTGCCAGCAGCTCCCGTCTTCCGTCCGAGCAGTACTTC.

The V and J genes are TRBV18 and TRBJ1-1, with TRBD1 as a possible D gene (6 bases). The V gene's germline CDR1 is KGHSH and CDR2 LQKENI. There are 14 residues in the CDR3. V was pared by 3 bases and J by 5 bases, with 13 bases between. The CDR3, as DNA: TGTGCCAGCTCACCGTACAGGGAGGGTACTGAAGCTTTCTTT. Protein product: CASSPYREGTEAFF.

The sample holds one count of this clone. J is TRBJ1-2 and V is TRBV9; D remains ambiguous. Trimming shortened V by 0 bases and J by 2 bases, and 11 bases separated the two germline ends. The CDR3 has 15 amino acids. In germline, CDR1 is SGDLS, CDR2 YYNGEE. Written as DNA, the CDR3 is TGTGCCAGCAGCGTAGCTGTCAACTGGAACTATGGCTACACCTTC. Translation gives CASSVAVNWNYGYTF.

V and J are TRBV13 and TRBJ2-2; 7 positions match TRBD1. This CDR3 comprises 15 residues. V gave up 6 bases and J gave up 0 bases; unmatched junction bases: 4. Germline V CDR1 and CDR2: PRHDT, FYEKMQ (reference sequence). CDR3 DNA sequence: TGTGCCAGCAGACCCGGGACAGCGAACACCGGGGAGCTGTTTTTT. Translation: CASRPGTANTGELFF.

This rearrangement joins TRBV6-7 to TRBJ2-3; 9 nucleotides line up with TRBD1. TRBV6-7 is an ORF for which the function is uncertain. Germline trimming cut 4 bases from V and 2 bases from J; bases unmatched to any gene: 4. This CDR3 is 15 amino acids long. The CDR3 protein is CASSSRDRATDTQYF. The CDR3 DNA reads as TGTGCCAGCAGTTCTCGGGACAGGGCCACAGATACGCAGTATTTT.

The V gene is TRBV29-1, the J gene TRBJ2-1; D call uncertain. V was clipped by 5 bases and J by 6 bases, with 8 bases between them. The V gene's germline CDR1 is SQVTM and CDR2 ANQGSEA. The CDR3 sequence is 11 residues long. The CDR3 DNA reads as TGCAGCGTTACAGATATCAATGAGCAGTTCTTC. It is translated as CSVTDINEQFF.

The chain combines TRBV30 with TRBJ1-2; TRBD1 agrees at 7 bases. The ends lost 0 bases at V and 7 bases at J; junction bases unmatched: 8. Germline CDR1 and CDR2: GTSNPN and SVGIG (reference sequence). This CDR3 region has 14 residues. CDR3 loop: CAWSVGTVDFGYTF. Written as DNA, the CDR3 is TGTGCCTGGAGTGTGGGGACAGTTGACTTTGGCTACACCTTC.

This clone occurred once. CDR3 protein: CASSPGSQAKNIQYF. CDR3 coding DNA: TGTGCCAGCAGCCCAGGTTCTCAAGCCAAAAACATTCAGTACTTC. The rearrangement uses TRBV27 and TRBJ2-4; D gene uncertain. Germline lookup yields CDR1 MNHEY and CDR2 SMNVEV (reference sequence). Trimming shortened V by 6 bases and J by 0 bases, and 12 bases separated the two germline ends. This CDR3 is 15 amino acids long.

The chain joins TRBV7-2 to TRBJ2-7, with D uncertain. V was trimmed by 5 bases and J by 7 bases, leaving 9 bases between them. CDR3 length: 11 residues. Germline CDR1 SGHTA, CDR2 FQGNSA. Written as DNA, the CDR3 is TGTGCCAGCAGCCCTAGAGGTGAGCAGTACTTC. It codes for CASSPRGEQYF.

V is TRBV10-3 and J is TRBJ2-1, with D maybe TRBD1 (6 bases). Germline V gene lookup returns CDR1 ENHRY and CDR2 SYGVKD. This CDR3 is 13 amino acids long. Trimming stripped 8 bases from V and 8 bases from J, with 16 bases between. CDR3 region: CAIHRDTSDEQFF. As DNA, the CDR3 is TGTGCCATCCACCGGGACACTTCCGATGAGCAGTTCTTC.

DNA of the CDR3: TGTGCCAGCAGAACAGGGGGACGGGTTCTGTTTTTT. This translates into CASRTGGRVLFF. This chain joins TRBV28 and TRBJ1-4, with TRBD1 identical over 8 bases. Germline V gives CDR1 MDHEN, CDR2 SYDVKM. The trim removed 6 bases at V and 14 bases at J, leaving 8 bases unmatched. The CDR3 length is 12 residues.

V is TRBV13 and J is TRBJ2-5, with TRBD2 matching 12 bases. The closer fit of TRBJ2-7 to the DNA end suggests the J call may be wrong. The germline V gene has CDR1 PRHDT and CDR2 FYEKMQ (reference sequence). The CDR3 runs to 15 residues. The CDR3 nucleotides read TGTGCCAGCAGCCAGGGACTAGCGGGTTCCTACGAGCAGTACTTC. It is translated as CASSQGLAGSYEQYF.

J is TRBJ1-2 and V is TRBV4-2; unclear D gene. The CDR3 covers 14 residues. Germline V gene sequence: CDR1 LGHNA, CDR2 YNFKEQ. The V and J ends lost 0 bases and 2 bases respectively, with 7 bases between them. Here the CDR3 reads CASSQDGGNYGYTF. In DNA form, the CDR3 reads TGTGCCAGCAGCCAAGACGGCGGCAACTATGGCTACACCTTC.

A single count supports this clone. This chain joins TRBV13 and TRBJ2-2, with TRBD2 identical over 9 bases. The V gene end was trimmed by 2 bases and the J gene end by 8 bases; junction bases not matched to a gene: 9. Germline lookup yields CDR1 PRHDT and CDR2 FYEKMQ (reference sequence). This CDR3 spans 16 amino acids. The CDR3 DNA sequence: TGTGCCAGCAGCTTATTCGGACTAGCGTCTGGAGGGGAGCTGTTTTTT. Its protein product is CASSLFGLASGGELFF. Complete variable domain (other parts from reference TRBV13 and TRBJ2-2): AAGVIQSPRHLIKEKRETATLKCYPIPRHDTVYWYQQGPGQDPQFLISFYEKMQSDKGSIPDRFSAQQFSDYHSELNMSSLELGDSALYFCASSLFGLASGGELFFGEGSRLTVL.

The chain uses TRBV7-9 and TRBJ1-5; D may be TRBD1 (6 bases). Per the germline V gene, CDR1 is SEHNR and CDR2 is FQNEAQ (reference sequence). CDR3 length equals 15 residues. Between the trimmed V and J ends, which lost 1 base and 4 bases, there was a span of 11 bases. CDR3 protein: CASSLEAGENQPQHF. CDR3 nucleotides: TGTGCCAGCAGCTTAGAGGCAGGGGAGAATCAGCCCCAGCATTTT.

This clone was detected once. This chain links TRBV7-2 with TRBJ1-5; D may be TRBD1 (6 bases). Germline V gene lookup returns CDR1 SGHTA and CDR2 FQGNSA. CDR3 size: 14 residues. With 5 bases removed from V and 5 bases from J, the gap between germline ends came to 13 bases. CDR3 DNA: TGTGCCAGCAGCGAAGGGGGGGTTGATCAGCCCCAGCATTTT. Protein product: CASSEGGVDQPQHF.

The chain links TRBV6-4 to TRBJ2-2; tentatively, D is TRBD1 (6 bases). The V end lost 8 bases, the J end lost 6 bases, and 16 bases lay between the germline ends. CDR3 size: 14 residues. Germline V gives CDR1 MRHNA, CDR2 SNTAGT. For the CDR3, the DNA is TGTGCCAGCGCGAGAGAGGGGGTATCCGGGGAGCTGTTTTTT. It is translated as CASAREGVSGELFF.

The chain links TRBV7-8 to TRBJ2-7; TRBD2 matches 11 bases. The CDR3 is made up of 14 amino acids. J gave up 6 bases and V 5 bases, and 6 bases lay outside the gene matches. The germline V gene has CDR1 SGHVS and CDR2 FQNEAQ. The CDR3 coding sequence is TGTGCCAGCAGCCCACTAGCGGGAGTCCTCGAGCAGTACTTC. It specifies CASSPLAGVLEQYF.